This is a list of T cell receptor beta chains from one sample in a study of shared clonotypes between healthy human individuals. Clones were sequenced by immunoSEQ multiplex PCR, and TCRdb holds only the in-frame ones, with some missing. The repertoire holds fewer than 1.6 million clones, with less than 99% as singletons. The sequencing input was naive CD4+ T cells sorted from blood. The receptor set was obtained from a man aged 25-45 years in good health. Each CDR3 is given with its conserved first and last residue. A D gene is named only where the DNA matches it firmly. Rows give clone size only sometimes, using once, few, many, or a class for an expanded clone.

V gene	J gene	D gene	clone size	CDR3 DNA	CDR3 protein
TRBV7-2	TRBJ2-3	-	-	TGTGCCAGCAGCCCCCGGGCCTTCTCTCCCCCGTATTTT	CASSPRAFSPPYF
TRBV18	TRBJ2-1	-	-	TGTGCCAGCTCACCAGGAAATGAGCAGTTCTTC	CASSPGNEQFF
TRBV19	TRBJ2-7	TRBD2	-	TGTGCCACTCGGACTAGTCGAGAGCAGTACTTC	CATRTSREQYF
TRBV18	TRBJ2-5	-	-	TGTGCCAGCTCATCGTACCAAGAGACCCAGTACTTC	CASSSYQETQYF
TRBV20-1	TRBJ1-2	-	-	TGCAGTGCTGGGGTTCCGCCGGGCTACACCTTC	CSAGVPPGYTF
TRBV4-1	TRBJ2-1	TRBD2	once	TGCGCCAGCAGCCACTTTGCGGGAGGGGACAATGAGCAGTTCTTC	CASSHFAGGDNEQFF
TRBV7-9	TRBJ1-2	-	-	TGTGCCAGCTTCCCCCCGGGGAGGATGGATGGCTACACCTTC	CASFPPGRMDGYTF
TRBV5-1	TRBJ1-2	TRBD1	-	TGCGCCAGCTCTCGGACAGGGGCGGATGGCTACACCTTC	CASSRTGADGYTF
TRBV7-8	TRBJ1-5	TRBD1	-	TGTGCCAGCAGTAAACAGGGGCCCAATCAGCCCCAGCATTTT	CASSKQGPNQPQHF
TRBV19	TRBJ2-3	-	-	TGTGCCAGTAGTATAACGTCTAGGGCGGCAGATACGCAGTATTTT	CASSITSRAADTQYF
TRBV18	TRBJ2-5	-	-	TGTGCCAGCTCACCGCTTGGTATAGGGGCGGGAGAGACCCAGTACTTC	CASSPLGIGAGETQYF
TRBV2	TRBJ1-1	TRBD1	once	TGTGCCAGCAGTGAAGAAACAGGGGGGCTCGAAGCTTTCTTT	CASSEETGGLEAFF
TRBV7-2	TRBJ2-4	-	-	TGTGCCAGCAGCTTAAACTACAGAAACATTCAGTACTTC	CASSLNYRNIQYF
TRBV28	TRBJ1-4	-	-	TGTGCCAGCAGCCCCCGGACGGGGAATGAAAAACTGTTTTTT	CASSPRTGNEKLFF
TRBV4-1	TRBJ2-5	-	-	TGCGCCAGCAGCCAGGGACTTCAAGAGACCCAGTACTTC	CASSQGLQETQYF
TRBV2	TRBJ2-7	TRBD1	-	TGTGCCAGCAGTTCGGACAGGTACTACGAGCAGTACTTC	CASSSDRYYEQYF
TRBV10-1	TRBJ2-7	TRBD2	-	TGCGCCAGCAGTGAGGGACTAGCGGGAGGGCGCGAGCAGTACTTC	CASSEGLAGGREQYF
TRBV10-2	TRBJ2-1	-	-	TGCGCCACCTCAATAGACCGTTCCTACAATGAGCAGTTCTTC	CATSIDRSYNEQFF
TRBV29-1	TRBJ1-1	-	-	TGCAGCGTTTCATCGTTCACTGAAGCTTTCTTT	CSVSSFTEAFF
TRBV5-1	TRBJ2-2	TRBD1	-	TGCGCCACGGCGCATGGGACAGCAGACACCGGGGAGCTGTTTTTT	CATAHGTADTGELFF